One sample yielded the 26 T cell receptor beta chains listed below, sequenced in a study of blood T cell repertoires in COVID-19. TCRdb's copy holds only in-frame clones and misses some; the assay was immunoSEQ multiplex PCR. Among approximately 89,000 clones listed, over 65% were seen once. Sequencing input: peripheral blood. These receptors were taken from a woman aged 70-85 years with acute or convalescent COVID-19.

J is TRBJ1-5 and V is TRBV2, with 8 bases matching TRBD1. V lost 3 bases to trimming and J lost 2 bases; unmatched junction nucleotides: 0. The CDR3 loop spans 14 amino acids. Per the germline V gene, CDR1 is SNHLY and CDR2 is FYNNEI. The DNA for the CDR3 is TGTGCCAGCAGTGAGGACAGGGGCAATCAGCCCCAGCATTTT. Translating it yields CASSEDRGNQPQHF. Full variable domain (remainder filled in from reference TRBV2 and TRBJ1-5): EPEVTQTPSHQVTQMGQEVILRCVPISNHLYFYWYRQILGQKVEFLVSFYNNEISEKSEIFDDQFSVERPDGSNFTLKIRSTKLEDSAMYFCASSEDRGNQPQHFGDGTRLSIL.

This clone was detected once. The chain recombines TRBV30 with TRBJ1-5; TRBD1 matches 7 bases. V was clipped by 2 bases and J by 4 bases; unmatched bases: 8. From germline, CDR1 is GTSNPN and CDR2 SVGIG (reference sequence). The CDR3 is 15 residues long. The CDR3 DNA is TGTGCCTGGAGTTACCCGGCCAGGGGGAATCAGCCCCAGCATTTT. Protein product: CAWSYPARGNQPQHF.

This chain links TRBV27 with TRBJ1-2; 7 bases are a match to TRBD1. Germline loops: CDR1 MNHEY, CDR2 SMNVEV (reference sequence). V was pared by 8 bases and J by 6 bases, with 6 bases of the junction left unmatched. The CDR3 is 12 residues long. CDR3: CASLSTGDGYTF. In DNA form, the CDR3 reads TGTGCCAGCCTCTCTACAGGGGATGGCTACACCTTC.

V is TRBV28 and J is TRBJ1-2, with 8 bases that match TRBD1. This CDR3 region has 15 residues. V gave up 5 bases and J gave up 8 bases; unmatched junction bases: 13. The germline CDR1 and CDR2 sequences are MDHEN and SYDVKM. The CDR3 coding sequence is TGTGCCAGCAGTCCCACGGACAGGGAATCGGAGGGCTACACCTTC. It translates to CASSPTDRESEGYTF.

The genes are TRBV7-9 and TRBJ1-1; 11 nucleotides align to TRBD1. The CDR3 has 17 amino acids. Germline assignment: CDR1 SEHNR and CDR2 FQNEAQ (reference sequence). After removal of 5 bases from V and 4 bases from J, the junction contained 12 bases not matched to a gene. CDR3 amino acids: CASSIGQGAFRGTEAFF. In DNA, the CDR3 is TGTGCCAGCAGCATAGGACAGGGGGCGTTTCGGGGCACTGAAGCTTTCTTT.

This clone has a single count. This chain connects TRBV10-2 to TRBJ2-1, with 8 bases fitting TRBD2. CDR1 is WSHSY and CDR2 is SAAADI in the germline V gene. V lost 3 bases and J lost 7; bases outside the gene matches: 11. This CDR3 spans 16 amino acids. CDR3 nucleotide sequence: TGCGCCAGCAGTGACCCTACTAGCGGAATCAATAATGAGCAGTTCTTC. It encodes CASSDPTSGINNEQFF.

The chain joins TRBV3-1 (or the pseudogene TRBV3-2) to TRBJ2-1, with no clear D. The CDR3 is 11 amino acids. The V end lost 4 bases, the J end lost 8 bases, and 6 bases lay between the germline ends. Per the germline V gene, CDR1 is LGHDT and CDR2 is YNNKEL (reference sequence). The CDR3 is CASSLLDEQFF. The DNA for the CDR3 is TGTGCCAGCAGCCTCCTAGATGAGCAGTTCTTC.

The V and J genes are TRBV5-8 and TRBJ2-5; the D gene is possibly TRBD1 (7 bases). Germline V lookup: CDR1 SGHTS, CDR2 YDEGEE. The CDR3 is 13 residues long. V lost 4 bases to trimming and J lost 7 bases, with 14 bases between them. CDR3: CASSVTGTPTQYF. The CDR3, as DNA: TGTGCCAGCAGCGTGACAGGGACTCCGACCCAGTACTTC.

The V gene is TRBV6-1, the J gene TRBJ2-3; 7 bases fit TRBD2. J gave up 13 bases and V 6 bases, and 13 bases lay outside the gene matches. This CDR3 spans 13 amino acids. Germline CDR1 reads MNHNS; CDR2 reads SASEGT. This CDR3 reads CASRRREVPPEYF. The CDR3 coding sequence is TGTGCCAGCAGAAGACGGGAGGTCCCCCCTGAGTATTTT.

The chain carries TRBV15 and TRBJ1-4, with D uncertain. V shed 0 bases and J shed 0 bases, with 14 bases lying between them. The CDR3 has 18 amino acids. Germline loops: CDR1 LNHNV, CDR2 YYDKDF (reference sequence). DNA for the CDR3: TGTGCCACCAGCAGAGATTCCCGTTCCACAGCAACTAATGAAAAACTGTTTTTT. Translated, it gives CATSRDSRSTATNEKLFF.

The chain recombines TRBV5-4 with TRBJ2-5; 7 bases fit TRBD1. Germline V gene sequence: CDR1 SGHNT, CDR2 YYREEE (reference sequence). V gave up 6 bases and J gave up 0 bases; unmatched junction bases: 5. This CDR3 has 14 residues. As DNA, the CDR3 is TGTGCCAGCAACCTCAGGGGGTACCAAGAGACCCAGTACTTC. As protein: CASNLRGYQETQYF.

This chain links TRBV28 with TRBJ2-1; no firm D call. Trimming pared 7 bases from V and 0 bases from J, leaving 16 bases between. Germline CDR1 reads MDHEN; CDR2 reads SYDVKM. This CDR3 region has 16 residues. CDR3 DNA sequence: TGTGCCAGCACCATTTCCTTGTATAGCTCCTACAATGAGCAGTTCTTC. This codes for CASTISLYSSYNEQFF.

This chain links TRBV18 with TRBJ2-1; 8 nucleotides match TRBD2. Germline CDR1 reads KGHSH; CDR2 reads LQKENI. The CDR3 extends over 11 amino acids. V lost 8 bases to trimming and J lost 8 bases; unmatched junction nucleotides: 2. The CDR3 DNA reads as TGTGCCAGCCGGGGGGGCGATGAGCAGTTCTTC. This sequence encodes CASRGGDEQFF.

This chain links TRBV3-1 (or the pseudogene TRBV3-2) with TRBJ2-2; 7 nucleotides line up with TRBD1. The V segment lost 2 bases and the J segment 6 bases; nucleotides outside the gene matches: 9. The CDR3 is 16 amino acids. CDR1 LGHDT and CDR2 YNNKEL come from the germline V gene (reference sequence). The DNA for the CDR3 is TGTGCCAGCAGCCAAACCTCAGGGGGTTGGGCCGGGGAGCTGTTTTTT. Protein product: CASSQTSGGWAGELFF.

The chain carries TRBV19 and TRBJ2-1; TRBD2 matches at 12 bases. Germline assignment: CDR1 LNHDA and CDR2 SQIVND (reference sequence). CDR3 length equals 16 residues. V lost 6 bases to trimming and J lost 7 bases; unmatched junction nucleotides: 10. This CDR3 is CASRRTSGNTWNEQFF. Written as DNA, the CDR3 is TGTGCCAGTAGAAGGACTAGCGGGAATACGTGGAATGAGCAGTTCTTC.

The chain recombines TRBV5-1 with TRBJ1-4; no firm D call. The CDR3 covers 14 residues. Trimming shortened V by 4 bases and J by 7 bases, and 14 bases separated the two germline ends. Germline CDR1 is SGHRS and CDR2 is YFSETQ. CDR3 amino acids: CASSTQTSSEKLFF. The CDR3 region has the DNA TGCGCCAGCAGCACGCAGACTTCGAGTGAAAAACTGTTTTTT.

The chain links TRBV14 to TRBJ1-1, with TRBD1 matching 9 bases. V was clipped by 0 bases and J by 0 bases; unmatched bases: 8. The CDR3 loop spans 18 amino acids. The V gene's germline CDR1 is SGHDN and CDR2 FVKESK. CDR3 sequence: CASSQDLGTGSMNTEAFF. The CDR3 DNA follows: TGTGCCAGCAGCCAAGATCTCGGGACAGGGTCCATGAACACTGAAGCTTTCTTT.

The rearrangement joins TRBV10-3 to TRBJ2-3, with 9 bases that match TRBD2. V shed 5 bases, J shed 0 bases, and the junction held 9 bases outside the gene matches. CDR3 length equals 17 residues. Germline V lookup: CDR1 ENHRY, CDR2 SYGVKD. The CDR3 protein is CAISFDLAGTSTDTQYF. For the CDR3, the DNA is TGTGCCATCAGTTTCGATCTAGCGGGGACTAGCACAGATACGCAGTATTTT.

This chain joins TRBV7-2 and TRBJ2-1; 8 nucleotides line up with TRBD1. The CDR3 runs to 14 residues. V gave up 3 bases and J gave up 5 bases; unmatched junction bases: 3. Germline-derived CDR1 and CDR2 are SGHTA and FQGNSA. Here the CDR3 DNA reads TGTGCCAGCAGCTTGGGACAGGAGAACAATGAGCAGTTCTTC. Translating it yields CASSLGQENNEQFF. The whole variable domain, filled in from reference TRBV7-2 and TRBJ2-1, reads GAGVSQSPSNKVTEKGKDVELRCDPISGHTALYWYRQSLGQGLEFLIYFQGNSAPDKSGLPSDRFSAERTGGSVSTLTIQRTQQEDSAVYLCASSLGQENNEQFFGPGTRLTVL.

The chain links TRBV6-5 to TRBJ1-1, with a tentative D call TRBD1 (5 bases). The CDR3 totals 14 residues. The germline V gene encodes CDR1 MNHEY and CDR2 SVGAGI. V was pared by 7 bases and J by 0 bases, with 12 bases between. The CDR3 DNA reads TGTGCCAGCACTATGGACAACTTGAACACTGAAGCTTTCTTT. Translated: CASTMDNLNTEAFF.

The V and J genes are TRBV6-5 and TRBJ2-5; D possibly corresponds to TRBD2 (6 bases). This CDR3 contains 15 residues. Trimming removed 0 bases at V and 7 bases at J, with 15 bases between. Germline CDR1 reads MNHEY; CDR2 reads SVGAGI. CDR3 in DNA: TGTGCCAGCAGTTACTCGGGACTCACTGTGGGGACCCAGTACTTC. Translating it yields CASSYSGLTVGTQYF.

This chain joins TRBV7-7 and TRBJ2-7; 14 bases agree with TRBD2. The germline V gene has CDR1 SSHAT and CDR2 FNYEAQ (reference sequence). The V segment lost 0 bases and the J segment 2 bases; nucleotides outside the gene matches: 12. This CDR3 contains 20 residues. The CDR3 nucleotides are TGTGCCAGCAGCTTAGCGGGGGGGACTAGCGGGAGCGGGACCCCCTACGAGCAGTACGTC. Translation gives CASSLAGGTSGSGTPYEQYV.

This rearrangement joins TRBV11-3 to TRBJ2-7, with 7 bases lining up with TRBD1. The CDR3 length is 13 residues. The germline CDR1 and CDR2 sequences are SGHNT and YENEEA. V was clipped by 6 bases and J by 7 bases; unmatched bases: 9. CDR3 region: CASSLDRVREQYV. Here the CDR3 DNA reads TGTGCCAGCAGTCTTGACAGGGTTCGGGAGCAGTACGTC.

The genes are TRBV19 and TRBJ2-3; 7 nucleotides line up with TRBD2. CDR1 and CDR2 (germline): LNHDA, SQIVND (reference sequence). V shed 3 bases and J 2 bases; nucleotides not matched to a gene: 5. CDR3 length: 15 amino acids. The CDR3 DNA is TGTGCCAGTAGTATGGGAACTAGCGTCACAGATACGCAGTATTTT. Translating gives CASSMGTSVTDTQYF.

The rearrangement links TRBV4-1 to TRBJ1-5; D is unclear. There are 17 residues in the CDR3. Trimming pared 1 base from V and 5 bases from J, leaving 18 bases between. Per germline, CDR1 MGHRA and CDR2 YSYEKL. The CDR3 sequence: CASSQGLKGTRDQPQHF. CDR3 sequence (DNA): TGCGCCAGCAGCCAAGGGCTAAAGGGAACGAGGGATCAGCCCCAGCATTTT.

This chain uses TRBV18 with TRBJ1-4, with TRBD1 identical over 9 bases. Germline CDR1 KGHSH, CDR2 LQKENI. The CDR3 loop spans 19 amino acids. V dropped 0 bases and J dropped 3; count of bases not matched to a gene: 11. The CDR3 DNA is TGTGCCAGCTCACCACCCACAGGGGGCGATTTACGGGCTAATGAAAAACTGTTTTTT. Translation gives CASSPPTGGDLRANEKLFF.